Following are 32 T cell receptor beta chains from one sample sequenced in a study of T cells expressing NK-cell markers. From its re-call of the 5' RACE reads, TCRdb lists each CDR3 protein once, without DNA. The listing contains about 430,000 distinct CDR3 sequences. Sequencing was carried out using blood T cells: a sorted CD56 or NKG2C T cell subset, CD4+ or CD8+ T cells, or bulk PBMC T cells (not recorded which). The receptors stem from a woman in her 50s in good health.

This sequence joins TRBV7-9 and TRBJ2-1; TCRdb calls TRBD2, which cannot be checked without DNA. Germline CDR1 SEHNR, CDR2 FQNEAQ (reference sequence). The CDR3 length is 18 residues. CDR3 amino acids: CASSQRAGSGGLYNEQFF.

The chain carries TRBV5-1 and TRBJ2-1; TCRdb reports TRBD1, a call that lacks DNA to check it against. CDR3 size: 15 residues. The germline gives CDR1 SGHRS, CDR2 YFSETQ. The chain's CDR3 is CASSLRETPYNEQFF.

CDR3 sequence reads: CASSFLSTNEKLFF. The chain employs TRBV12-3 or TRBV12-4 and TRBJ1-4. The CDR3 loop spans 14 amino acids.

The gene calls are TRBV20-1 and TRBJ2-3; TCRdb gives TRBD2 as the D gene, but with no DNA this cannot be confirmed. This CDR3 is 17 amino acids long. Per the germline V gene, CDR1 is DFQATT and CDR2 is SNEGSKA (reference sequence). Here the CDR3 reads CSAPRSGTSGPTDTQYF.

The chain couples TRBV5-1 to TRBJ2-1; the D call from TCRdb, TRBD2, cannot be confirmed without DNA. Looked up from germline, CDR1 is SGHRS and CDR2 is YFSETQ. The CDR3 runs 13 residues. The chain's CDR3 is CASSSPPRTSQFF.

The rearrangement uses TRBV29-1 and TRBJ2-1. Looked up from germline, CDR1 is SQVTM and CDR2 is ANQGSEA. CDR3 length: 14 residues. This chain's CDR3 is CSVELNTGYNEQFF.

The CDR3 is CASSQDLAGEPDTQYF. The chain couples TRBV4-2 to TRBJ2-3; TCRdb picks TRBD2, but there is no DNA to check that call. The CDR3 runs to 16 residues. The V gene's germline CDR1 is LGHNA and CDR2 YNFKEQ.

The chain links TRBV25-1 to TRBJ1-2; as DNA is missing, the TRBD1 call by TCRdb cannot be tested. Germline V gives CDR1 MGHDK, CDR2 SYGVNS. CDR3 length: 13 amino acids. The CDR3 reads CASSGRVWGGYTF.

The genes are TRBV28 and TRBJ1-6. Per the germline V gene, CDR1 is MDHEN and CDR2 is SYDVKM. CDR3 length equals 14 residues. CDR3 sequence: CASIAGRVGRPLHF.

The rearrangement joins TRBV12-3 or TRBV12-4 to TRBJ1-2; TCRdb's D call of TRBD1 is untestable without DNA. The CDR3 contains 14 residues. This chain's CDR3 is CASSSLGTGYGYTF.

The CDR3: CASSPSRGGNNEQFF. This chain links TRBV7-9 with TRBJ2-1; TCRdb's assignment of TRBD2 cannot be checked, as there is no DNA. This CDR3 contains 15 residues. CDR1 and CDR2 from the germline V gene are SEHNR and FQNEAQ (reference sequence).

The rearrangement links TRBV29-1 to TRBJ1-1; the D call from TCRdb, TRBD1, cannot be confirmed without DNA. The CDR3 is 15 residues long. Per germline, CDR1 SQVTM and CDR2 ANQGSEA. CDR3: CSKGGSGVANTEAFF.

The rearrangement links TRBV12-3 or TRBV12-4 to TRBJ1-1; TCRdb proposes TRBD1, but this gene call is untestable without DNA. This CDR3 is 14 amino acids long. Here the CDR3 reads CASSSSGPGTEAFF.

The V and J genes are TRBV12-3 or TRBV12-4 and TRBJ1-5; with no DNA, the TCRdb D assignment of TRBD1 cannot be verified. The CDR3 is 15 residues long. The CDR3 sequence: CASRPRTGRNQPQHF.

The J gene is TRBJ2-3, the V gene TRBV5-1; TCRdb outputs TRBD1, but without DNA this stays unchecked. CDR1 is SGHRS, CDR2 YFSETQ, per germline. This CDR3 region has 14 residues. The CDR3 loop reads CASRVGGKTDTQYF. Using reference TRBV5-1 and TRBJ2-3 for the parts outside the CDR3, the full variable domain is KAGVTQTPRYLIKTRGQQVTLSCSPISGHRSVSWYQQTPGQGLQFLFEYFSETQRNKGNFPGRFSGRQFSNSRSEMNVSTLELGDSALYLCASRVGGKTDTQYFGPGTRLTVL.

V is TRBV5-4 and J is TRBJ2-3; as DNA is missing, the TRBD2 call by TCRdb cannot be tested. The CDR3 loop spans 13 amino acids. CDR1 SGHNT and CDR2 YYREEE come from the germline V gene (reference sequence). This chain's CDR3 is CASSPAGGNTQYF.

CDR3 amino acids: CSARTGSPSGNTIYF. The chain has TRBV20-1 and TRBJ1-3; the D call of TRBD1 rests on TCRdb alone, since no DNA is present to check it. The CDR3 totals 15 residues. The germline CDR1 and CDR2 sequences are DFQATT and SNEGSKA (reference sequence).

The rearrangement joins TRBV20-1 to TRBJ2-1; the TRBD2 assignment by TCRdb is unverifiable without DNA. CDR3 length: 12 residues. CDR1 and CDR2 (germline): DFQATT, SNEGSKA (reference sequence). CDR3 region: CSAPTSGYMQFF.

The chain has TRBV7-9 and TRBJ2-5; TCRdb selects TRBD2, and the lack of DNA leaves this call unchecked. Per germline, CDR1 SEHNR and CDR2 FQNEAQ (reference sequence). This CDR3 has 19 residues. CDR3 protein: CASSLDSGTSGRALETQYF.

The chain is built from TRBV6-1 and TRBJ2-1; the TCRdb D gene call, TRBD2, has no DNA to confirm it. The CDR3 runs to 14 residues. Looked up from germline, CDR1 is MNHNS and CDR2 is SASEGT. CDR3 amino acids: CASSDLRRGHEQFF.

J is TRBJ2-5 and V is TRBV7-9; the TCRdb D gene call, TRBD2, has no DNA to confirm it. This CDR3 has 14 amino acids. The germline V gene encodes CDR1 SEHNR and CDR2 FQNEAQ (reference sequence). CDR3 residues: CASSSRMGPETQYF.

The chain's CDR3 is CASSFDRVGEAFF. This chain joins TRBV5-1 and TRBJ1-1; TCRdb outputs TRBD1, but without DNA this stays unchecked. This CDR3 spans 13 amino acids. From germline, CDR1 is SGHRS and CDR2 YFSETQ.

This chain links TRBV20-1 with TRBJ1-1; TCRdb's assignment of TRBD1 cannot be checked, as there is no DNA. The CDR3 has 12 amino acids. Germline V CDR1 and CDR2: DFQATT, SNEGSKA (reference sequence). The CDR3 protein is CTLGGGNTEAFF.

The rearrangement joins TRBV4-1 to TRBJ2-2; the TCRdb call, TRBD1, lacks DNA for checking. Germline assignment: CDR1 MGHRA and CDR2 YSYEKL. The CDR3 runs to 16 residues. The CDR3 loop is CASSQVAGAKAGELFF.

This chain joins TRBV11-2 and TRBJ2-1; TCRdb calls TRBD2, which cannot be checked without DNA. The germline V gene has CDR1 SGHAT and CDR2 FQNNGV. CDR3 length: 14 amino acids. The CDR3 sequence is CASSLDRGLAKQFF. The entire variable domain, with the rest obtained from reference TRBV11-2 and TRBJ2-1, is as follows: EAGVAQSPRYKIIEKRQSVAFWCNPISGHATLYWYQQILGQGPKLLIQFQNNGVVDDSQLPKDRFSAERLKGVDSTLKIQPAKLEDSAVYLCASSLDRGLAKQFFGPGTRLTVL.

The genes are TRBV12-3 or TRBV12-4 and TRBJ1-5; the D gene TCRdb calls, TRBD1, cannot be checked with no DNA. This CDR3 is 15 amino acids long. The CDR3 spells CASSRQVGGNQPQHF.

This chain links TRBV3-1 with TRBJ1-2. Germline lookup yields CDR1 LGHDT and CDR2 YNNKEL (reference sequence). The CDR3 extends over 12 amino acids. CDR3 residues: CASSQVGAEHTF.

The J gene is TRBJ1-2, the V gene TRBV29-1; the TRBD1 assignment by TCRdb is unverifiable without DNA. The CDR3 sequence is 13 residues long. From germline, CDR1 is SQVTM and CDR2 ANQGSEA. This chain's CDR3 is CSVKQGASYGYTF.

This chain joins TRBV6-1 and TRBJ2-3; TCRdb returns TRBD1, unconfirmable since there is no DNA. This CDR3 is 14 amino acids long. Germline V gene data show CDR1 as MNHNS and CDR2 as SASEGT. CDR3 in amino acids: CASGDGESTDTQYF.

The chain carries TRBV20-1 and TRBJ2-1; TCRdb calls TRBD2, which cannot be checked without DNA. The germline gives CDR1 DFQATT, CDR2 SNEGSKA (reference sequence). This CDR3 spans 16 amino acids. CDR3: CSARRNLAGGRNEQFF.

The rearrangement joins TRBV11-3 to TRBJ1-1. Germline values: CDR1 SGHNT, CDR2 YENEEA. The CDR3 totals 13 residues. The CDR3 is CASSFAGSPEAFF.

CDR3 amino acids: CASSSVDGAIEQFF. The chain is built from TRBV12-3 or TRBV12-4 and TRBJ2-1. The CDR3 loop spans 14 amino acids.